The clone carrying this TCR beta chain turned up a few times. What it binds is unknown. The record originates from a study of shared clonotypes between healthy human individuals. Points from the study as a whole: Compared with memory subsets, naive subsets generally had larger estimated richness.

The CDR3 is made up of 16 amino acids. Germline values: CDR1 SGHNT, CDR2 YENEEA. The trim removed 5 bases at V and 4 bases at J, leaving 5 bases unmatched. Here immunoSEQ multiplex PCR was the method, and the copy in TCRdb shows in-frame clones only, minus some. The table records roughly 1,100,000 clones, approximately 72% of them present only once. The gene calls are TRBV11-3 and TRBJ2-5, with 15 bases identical to TRBD2. The source of this sequence is a man younger than 35 in good health. The material sequenced was memory CD4+ T cells sorted from blood. Subset of the sample: CD45RA-negative fraction. The CDR3, as DNA: TGTGCCAGCAGCCCTGGACTAGCGGGAGGGATAGAGACCCAGTACTTC. Protein: CASSPGLAGGIETQYF.